This TCR beta chain was found in a study of cytomegalovirus exposure and HLA in healthy donors. Findings of the study overall: A later examination showed that TCR association rates differed by HLA locus, with DRB1 most and HLA-C fewest.

Vbeta (60) and Jbeta (13) primers were used in the PCR. TCRdb's copy holds only in-frame clones and misses some; the assay was immunoSEQ multiplex PCR. The repertoire includes 130,000 to 150,000 clones, about 84% of them detected once, and about 2.4% sits in the top ten. As concerns this clone: Its antigen remains unknown.

Germline CDR1 and CDR2: SGDLS and YYNGEE. Trimming removed 4 bases from V and 0 bases from J; junction bases left unmatched: 13. This CDR3 contains 19 residues. V and J are TRBV9 and TRBJ2-1; TRBD2 matches at 10 bases. The specimen was PBMCs. The origin of this receptor is a woman aged 18 to 35 in good health and CMV-seropositive. CDR3 in DNA: TGTGCCAGCAGCTCCCAGGCTAGCGGGGGCCCAAGCTCCTACAATGAGCAGTTCTTC. Protein product: CASSSQASGGPSSYNEQFF.